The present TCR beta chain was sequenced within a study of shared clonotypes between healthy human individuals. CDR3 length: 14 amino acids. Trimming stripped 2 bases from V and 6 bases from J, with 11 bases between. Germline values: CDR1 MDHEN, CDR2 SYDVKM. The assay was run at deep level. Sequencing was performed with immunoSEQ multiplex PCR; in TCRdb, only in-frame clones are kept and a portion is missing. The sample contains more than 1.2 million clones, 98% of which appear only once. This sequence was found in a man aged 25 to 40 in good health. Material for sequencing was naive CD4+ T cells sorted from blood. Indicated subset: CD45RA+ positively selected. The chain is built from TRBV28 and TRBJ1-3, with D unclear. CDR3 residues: CASSLMGFENTIYF. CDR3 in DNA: TGTGCCAGCAGTTTAATGGGTTTCGAAAACACCATATATTTT.